This TCR beta chain was documented in a study of regulatory T cells. General study points: Patient repertoires had restricted TRB V-J pairs and skewed V and J usage, most in Tregs. Hydrophobic residues at CDR3 positions 6 and 7 were enriched in conventional CD4+ T cells of CD3G-deficient patients.

The PCR used 52 TRBV and 13 TRBJ primers. Sequenced by immunoSEQ multiplex PCR; TCRdb stores in-frame clones only, minus some. The sample holds roughly 30,000 clones, around 92% seen once. About this clone: Antigen specificity is unknown.

The CDR3 has 12 residues. V gave up 5 bases and J gave up 4 bases, with 9 bases separating them. Germline V gene data show CDR1 as MNHNS and CDR2 as SASEGT. CD4+ T cells were divided by sorting: CD25-high CD127-low Tregs, CD25-low CD127-high conventional cells. The chain carries TRBV6-1 and TRBJ2-7; D is unclear. This clonotype was sampled from a person aged 18-30 years with CD3G deficiency. Material for sequencing was conventional CD4+ T cells sorted from blood. The CDR3 spells CASSLERYEQYF. The CDR3, as DNA: TGTGCCAGCAGTCTAGAGAGATACGAGCAGTACTTC.